The following is a T cell receptor (beta chain) sequence with its context. Its antigen is not identified. The CDR3 totals 13 residues. Trimming took off 1 base at V and 6 bases at J, with 9 bases between the two ends. Germline V CDR1 and CDR2: LGHNA, YSLEER. These data are taken from a study of beta chain features in type 1 diabetes. The wider study: Cell yields, age and gender were similar between patients and healthy donors.

Notes on the study in general: Over-representation of high TCR-expressing cells was a possible consequence of cDNA sequencing.

The investigators reverse transcribed all of the isolated RNA, so they sequenced expressed TCRB transcripts. Using immunoSEQ multiplex PCR, the repertoire was profiled, and TCRdb retains in-frame clones only, with some absent. This sample carries around 290,000 clones, around 7.3% of them seen once, and the ten largest clones take more than 0.9%. The sequence derives from a woman under 30 in good health. Sequenced: central memory CD4+ T cells from blood. This chain joins TRBV4-3 and TRBJ2-5; a possible D gene is TRBD1 (5 bases). The CDR3 sequence is CASSQGREQTQYF. The DNA for the CDR3 is TGCGCCAGCAGCCAAGGCAGGGAACAGACCCAGTACTTC.